The clone carrying this T cell receptor (beta chain) was counted once. Its specificity is unknown. TCRdb called the 5' RACE reads again in MiXCR, with one record for every CDR3 protein. Seen here are roughly 280,000 distinct CDR3 sequences, roughly 9% observed once, and the top ten hold about 7.1%. The data were taken from a study of identical twins. Study outcomes and limitations: The models systematically underestimated how much out-of-frame TCR alpha was shared in monozygotic twins. Carriage of fewer insertions was seen in abundant cord blood beta clonotypes, whereas memory repertoires showed none. Out-of-frame alpha sequences common to twins exhibited a surplus of low generation probability.

This sample was shared with a second study, whose subject was yellow fever vaccine responses in identical twins.

Material for sequencing was CD8+ T cells sorted from blood. The clonotype was recovered from a woman aged 18-29 years in good health.

CDR3 sequence reads: CASSPGQRSSYEQYF. The CDR3 bases are TGTGCCAGCTCACCAGGACAGAGAAGCTCCTACGAGCAGTACTTC. The chain joins TRBV18 to TRBJ2-7, with D possibly matching TRBD1 (6 bases). Germline CDR1 is KGHSH and CDR2 is LQKENI. Trimming stripped 2 bases from V and 0 bases from J, with 11 bases between. The CDR3 is made up of 15 amino acids.